This TCR beta chain was sequenced in a study of T cell repertoires in aging, cancer and after chemotherapy. General study findings and limits: Compared with age-matched healthy donors, untreated hematological or solid cancer patients showed higher blood TCR clonality. Healthy donors lost TCR diversity with age mainly through richness, cancer patients through richness and evenness. Across the chemotherapy interval, each cancer cohort showed higher median generation probability, suggesting thymic rebound.

The ends were cut back, 5 bases at V and 5 bases at J, with 16 bases in the middle. The CDR3 has 15 residues. Germline loops: CDR1 MNHEY, CDR2 SVGAGI. This clonotype is labeled medium-sized (0.01 to 0.1%). What it binds is unknown. Rearranged V-D-J TRB sequences were amplified with a mixed TRB-A/B primer pool. TCRdb re-analysed the multiplex PCR reads in MiXCR, keeping a single row per CDR3 protein. Counted here are about 6,700 distinct CDR3 sequences, approximately 24% occurring once; the ten biggest clones make up approximately 8.8%. TCR beta rearrangements were amplified from peripheral blood genomic DNA.

The genes are TRBV6-5 and TRBJ2-1, with D perhaps matching TRBD2 (6 bases). This receptor was taken from a human donor with a blood cancer. Sequenced: blood. In nucleotides, the CDR3 is TGTGCCAGCAGTGTTCGCAGCGGGTTAAACAATGAGCAGTTCTTC. Protein: CASSVRSGLNNEQFF.